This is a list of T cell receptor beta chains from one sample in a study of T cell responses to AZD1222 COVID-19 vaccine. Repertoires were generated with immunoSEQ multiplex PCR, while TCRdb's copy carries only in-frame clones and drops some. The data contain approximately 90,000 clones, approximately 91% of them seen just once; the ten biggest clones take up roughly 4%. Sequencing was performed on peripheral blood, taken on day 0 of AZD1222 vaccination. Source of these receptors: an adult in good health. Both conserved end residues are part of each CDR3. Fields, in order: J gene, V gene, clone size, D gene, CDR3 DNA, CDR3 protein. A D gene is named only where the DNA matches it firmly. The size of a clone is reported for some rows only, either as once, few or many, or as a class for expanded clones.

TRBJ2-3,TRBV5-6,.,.,TGTGCCAGCAGCCACAGAAGGGGAAACACAGATACGCAGTATTTT,CASSHRRGNTDTQYF
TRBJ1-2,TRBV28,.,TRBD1,TGTGCCAGCAGTTCATCTCCGGGACAGGGGTTACTCTATGGCTACACCTTC,CASSSSPGQGLLYGYTF
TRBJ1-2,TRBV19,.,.,TGTGCCAGTAGTATAGTCGCGGGGGCGGATGGCTACACCTTC,CASSIVAGADGYTF
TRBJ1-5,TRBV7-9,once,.,TGTGCCAGCAGCTTTTTAGGTCAGCCCCAGCATTTT,CASSFLGQPQHF
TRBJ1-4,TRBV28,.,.,TGTGCCAGCAGTCCGGGGTTTAGGAAAAAACTGTTTTTT,CASSPGFRKKLFF
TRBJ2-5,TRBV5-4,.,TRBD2,TGTGCCAGCAGCACACCTAGCGGGGGGAATCAAGAGACCCAGTACTTC,CASSTPSGGNQETQYF
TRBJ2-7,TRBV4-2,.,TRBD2,TGTGCCAGCAGCCCCCGAGCGGGGGGGCATAACGAGCAGTACTTC,CASSPRAGGHNEQYF
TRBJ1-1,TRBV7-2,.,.,TGTGCCAGCAGCCGCAGGACAAACTTGGGCACTGAAGCTTTCTTT,CASSRRTNLGTEAFF
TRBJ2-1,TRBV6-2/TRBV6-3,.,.,TGTGCCAGCAGTTACTCCCCAAATGAGCAGTTCTTC,CASSYSPNEQFF
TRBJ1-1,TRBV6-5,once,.,TGTGCCAGCAGTTACTTGGGTGAAGCTTTCTTT,CASSYLGEAFF
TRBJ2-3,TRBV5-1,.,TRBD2,TGCGCCAGCAGCTTGGAGGGAACTAGCGGGGGGGCTAGCACAGATACGCAGTATTTT,CASSLEGTSGGASTDTQYF
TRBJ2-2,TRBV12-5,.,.,TGTGCTAGTGTATACAGGAACACCGGGGAGCTGTTTTTT,CASVYRNTGELFF
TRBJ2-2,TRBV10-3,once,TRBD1,TGTGCCATCAGTCCCTCTACCGGGACAGGGGGCGGTGGCGGGGAGCTGTTTTTT,CAISPSTGTGGGGGELFF
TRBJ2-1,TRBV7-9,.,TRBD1,TGTGCCAGCAGCTCAGGATCACAGGGGAGCTCCTACAATGAGCAGTTCTTC,CASSSGSQGSSYNEQFF
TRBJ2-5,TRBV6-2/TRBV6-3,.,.,TGTGCCAGCAGTGTGACCGGGACTGCAAACCAAGAGACCCAGTACTTC,CASSVTGTANQETQYF
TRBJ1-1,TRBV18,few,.,TGTGCCAGCTCTGCGGGGGAGAACACTGAAGCTTTCTTT,CASSAGENTEAFF
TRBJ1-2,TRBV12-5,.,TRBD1,TGTGCTAGTGGTTTAGATAACAGGGGCCCTCATAACCGTGGCTACACCTTC,CASGLDNRGPHNRGYTF
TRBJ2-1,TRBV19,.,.,TGTGCCAGTAGTATAGTACTAGCCCTTGGAGAGCAGTTCTTC,CASSIVLALGEQFF
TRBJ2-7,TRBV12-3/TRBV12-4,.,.,TGTGCCAGCAGTTTTGGATCGACCTACGAGCAGTACTTC,CASSFGSTYEQYF
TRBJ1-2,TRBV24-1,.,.,TGTGCCACCAGCGGGGGGGAATCGGATGGCTACACCTTC,CATSGGESDGYTF
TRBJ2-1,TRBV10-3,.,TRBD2,TGTGCCATCAGTGAGACTAGCGGGGGCCCCGCCGTCTACAATGAGCAGTTCTTC,CAISETSGGPAVYNEQFF
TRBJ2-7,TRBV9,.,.,TGTGCCAGCAGCGTAGTCGGGGACTCCTACGAGCAGTACTTC,CASSVVGDSYEQYF
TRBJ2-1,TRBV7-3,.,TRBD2,TGTGCCAGCGGATTAGCGGGGGCGATCTACAATGAGCAGTTCTTC,CASGLAGAIYNEQFF
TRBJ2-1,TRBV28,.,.,TGTGCCAGCAGTTATGCGGGGCACAATGAGCAGTTCTTC,CASSYAGHNEQFF
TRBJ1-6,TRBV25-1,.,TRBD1,TGTGCCAGCAGTATCACAGGGGATTCACCCCTCCACTTT,CASSITGDSPLHF
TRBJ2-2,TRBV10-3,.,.,TGTGCCATCAGCCAATCCGGGGAGCTGTTTTTT,CAISQSGELFF
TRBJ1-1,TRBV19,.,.,TGTGCCAGTAGTTTTGGGTCCACTGAAGCTTTCTTT,CASSFGSTEAFF
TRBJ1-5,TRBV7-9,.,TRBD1,TGTGCCAGCAGCTTAGGGAGGACAGGCTCATCCGGAAATCAGCCCCAGCATTTT,CASSLGRTGSSGNQPQHF
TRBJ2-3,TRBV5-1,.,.,TGCGCCAGCAGCCAGCAGGGTGGGACAGATACGCAGTATTTT,CASSQQGGTDTQYF
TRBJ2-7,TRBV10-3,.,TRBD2,TGTGCCATCAGTCAGACTAGCGGGGGTCTCTCCTACGAGCAGTACTTC,CAISQTSGGLSYEQYF
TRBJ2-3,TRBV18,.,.,TGTGCCAGCTCACCACTTCCGGGCATGGATACGCAGTATTTT,CASSPLPGMDTQYF
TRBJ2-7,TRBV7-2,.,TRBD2,TGTGCCAGCAGCTTAGAGTCTGCGGGGGGGCCTTTTGCCGTCGAGCAGTACTTC,CASSLESAGGPFAVEQYF
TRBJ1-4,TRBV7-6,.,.,TGTGCCAGCAGCTTATGGCCTTCCGAAAAACTGTTTTTT,CASSLWPSEKLFF
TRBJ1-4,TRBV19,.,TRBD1,TGTGCCAGTAGAGACAGGGGGGTCTCGGGTAATGAAAAACTGTTTTTT,CASRDRGVSGNEKLFF
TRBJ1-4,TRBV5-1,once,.,TGCGCCAGCAGCTTCGGGACTCTTGAAAAACTGTTTTTT,CASSFGTLEKLFF
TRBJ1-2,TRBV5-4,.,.,TGTGCCAGCAGCGCCGGGACTCTTTTTGGCTACACCTTC,CASSAGTLFGYTF
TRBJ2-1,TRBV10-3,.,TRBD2,TGTGCCACCCACTTCGCGGGGGGGCCGGAGGAGCAGTTCTTC,CATHFAGGPEEQFF
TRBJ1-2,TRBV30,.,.,TGTGCCTGGAGCTCAGGGTGGGAGAACTATGGCTACACCTTC,CAWSSGWENYGYTF
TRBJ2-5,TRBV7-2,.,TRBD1,TGTGCCAGCAGCACGGACAGGGTGGGGAAGACCCAGTACTTC,CASSTDRVGKTQYF
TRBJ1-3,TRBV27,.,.,TGTGCCAGCGGGTACTCTGGAAACACCATATATTTT,CASGYSGNTIYF
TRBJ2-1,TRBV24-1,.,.,TGTGCCACCAGTCTTAACTCCTACAATGAGCAGTTCTTC,CATSLNSYNEQFF
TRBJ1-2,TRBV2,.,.,TGTGCCAGCTTGGAGCGGGGTTCAGGCTACACCTTC,CASLERGSGYTF
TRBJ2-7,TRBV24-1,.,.,TGTGCCACCAGTGATGCGCTCACCTACGAGCAGTACTTC,CATSDALTYEQYF
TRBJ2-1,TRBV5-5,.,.,TGTGCCAGCAGCTGGTCAGGGGAGGAGCAGTTCTTC,CASSWSGEEQFF
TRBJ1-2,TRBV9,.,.,TGTGCCAGCAGCGTAGGTGACTATGGCTACACCTTC,CASSVGDYGYTF
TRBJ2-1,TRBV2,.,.,TGTGCCAGCAGTGAACAGTACAATGAGCAGTTCTTC,CASSEQYNEQFF
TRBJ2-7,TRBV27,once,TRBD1,TGTGCCAGCGGACAGGGGACCCACGAGCAGTACTTC,CASGQGTHEQYF
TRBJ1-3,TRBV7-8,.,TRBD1,TGTGCCAGCAGCTTATATCGGCAGGGGGAAAACACCATATATTTT,CASSLYRQGENTIYF
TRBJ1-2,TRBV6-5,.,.,TGTGCCAGCAGCTCCCCCGGGGGGAACTATGGCTACACCTTC,CASSSPGGNYGYTF
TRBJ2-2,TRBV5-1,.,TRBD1,TGCGCCAGCAGACCTACAGGGGCGAACACCGGGGAGCTGTTTTTT,CASRPTGANTGELFF
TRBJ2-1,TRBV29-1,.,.,TGCAGCGTTGCGCTGAGCGATGAGCAGTTCTTC,CSVALSDEQFF
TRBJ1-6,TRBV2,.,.,TGTGCCAGCAGTCGCGGTCTCGGGTGGTATAATTCACCCCTCCACTTT,CASSRGLGWYNSPLHF